This T cell receptor (beta chain) is drawn from a study of shared clonotypes between healthy human individuals. In the study overall: The study enrolled two women and three men aged 18 to 49.

Study-level points and caveats: Rarefaction revealed incomplete sorted-subset sequencing despite large depth.

Naive CD8 cells, CD45RO-negative and positively selected for CCR7, excluded terminally differentiated effector memory CD45RA+ cells. Donors included only healthy HIV-negative adults lacking recent acute infections or vaccinations. Only Caucasian adults living in Nashville, Tennessee made up the donor group. Clones were sequenced by immunoSEQ multiplex PCR, and TCRdb holds only the in-frame ones, with some missing. This sample has about 2.1 million clones; around 95% occur once, and the top ten carry roughly 1.7%. Germline trimming cut 6 bases from V and 2 bases from J; bases unmatched to any gene: 13. Germline CDR1 MNHEY, CDR2 SMNVEV (reference sequence). The CDR3 spans 17 residues. Concerning this clone itself: No antigen is known for it.

Sequenced input: naive CD8+ T cells from PBMCs. The clonotype was recovered from a man younger than 30 in good health. Some clones in this sample may be carry-over from other donors' samples. The J gene is TRBJ2-7, the V gene TRBV27; 10 nucleotides agree with TRBD2. The CDR3 reads CASSYRLGTSAAYEQYF. The CDR3 region has the DNA TGTGCCAGCAGCTACCGACTAGGGACTAGCGCTGCCTACGAGCAGTACTTC.